The 32 T cell receptor beta chains reported below all come from one sample, sequenced in a study of T cells in Graves' hyperthyroidism and ophthalmopathy. Amplified TCR beta CDR3 regions derived from RNA transcripts. First-round RT-PCR of the TCR CDR3 relied on the HTBI primer set. TCRdb re-called the multiplex PCR reads with MiXCR, one entry per CDR3 protein. This sample has about 570,000 distinct CDR3 sequences, with under 60% found just once. The sequencing input was peripheral blood or thyroid tissue (not recorded which). Source of these receptors: an adult woman with Graves' disease, either hyperthyroidism or ophthalmopathy (not recorded which).

This clonotype was observed at least ten times. The chain uses TRBV12-3 or TRBV12-4 and TRBJ1-1; tentative D call: TRBD1 (5 bases). Trimming removed 5 bases at V and 0 bases at J, with 13 bases between. The CDR3 runs 15 residues. CDR3 in DNA: TGTGCCAGCAGTCCTAGACAGAACTTGAACACTGAAGCTTTCTTT. Protein: CASSPRQNLNTEAFF.

A few counts support this clonotype. A clone one base away is much larger, so this may be a read error. The CDR3 DNA is TGCGCCAGCAGCTTGGCCGCGCGGCGGGAGACCCAGTACTTC. Protein product: CASSLAARRETQYF. The chain is built from TRBV5-1 and TRBJ2-5; the D is unclear. With 0 bases removed from V and 5 bases from J, the gap between germline ends came to 11 bases. Germline-derived CDR1 and CDR2 are SGHRS and YFSETQ. The CDR3 spans 14 residues.

This clonotype was observed a few times. J is TRBJ2-5 and V is TRBV29-1, with 7 bases that match TRBD1. CDR3 size: 14 residues. Trimming took 6 bases from V and 2 from J; bases not matched to a gene: 9. Germline values: CDR1 SQVTM, CDR2 ANQGSEA. CDR3 amino acids: CSVLSRQGQETQYF. The DNA of the CDR3 is TGCAGCGTCCTATCCCGACAGGGACAAGAGACCCAGTACTTC.

This clonotype was detected ten times or more. CDR3 amino acids: CASSETQTGSNQPQHF. The CDR3 DNA reads as TGTGCCAGCAGCGAAACCCAGACAGGGAGCAATCAGCCCCAGCATTTT. V and J are TRBV2 and TRBJ1-5; 7 bases agree with TRBD1. This CDR3 has 16 amino acids. Per germline, CDR1 SNHLY and CDR2 FYNNEI. Trimming cost V 6 bases and J 1 base; bases outside gene matches: 9.

The chain joins TRBV5-1 to TRBJ1-2, with TRBD1 identical over 7 bases. Germline V gene lookup returns CDR1 SGHRS and CDR2 YFSETQ. Trimming at V came to 4 bases and at J to 3 bases, leaving 6 bases not matched to a gene. This CDR3 contains 14 residues. CDR3 coding DNA: TGCGCCAGCAGCCGACAGGGAGGCGACTATGGCTACACCTTC. It encodes CASSRQGGDYGYTF.

This clonotype was found many times. The chain employs TRBV7-9 and TRBJ2-2; weak D call: TRBD1 (6 bases). This CDR3 is built from 16 residues. V was pared by 5 bases and J by 8 bases, with 21 bases between. Germline lookup yields CDR1 SEHNR and CDR2 FQNEAQ (reference sequence). The CDR3 nucleotides are TGTGCCAGCAGCCCCGAGCAAACAGGGAGAGCAGGGGAGCTGTTTTTT. Protein sequence: CASSPEQTGRAGELFF.

This clonotype was seen at least ten times. The chain has TRBV7-6 and TRBJ1-1; D not certain. The V and J ends lost 8 bases and 4 bases respectively, with 8 bases between them. From germline, CDR1 is SGHVS and CDR2 FNYEAQ. The CDR3 extends over 11 amino acids. CDR3 coding DNA: TGTGCCAGCGTTGGCCTCACTGAAGCTTTCTTT. Protein: CASVGLTEAFF.

This clonotype was seen ten or more times. The chain carries TRBV7-8 and TRBJ1-5; TRBD1 is a possible D gene (5 bases). Trimming removed 2 bases at V and 0 bases at J, with 11 bases between. Germline V lookup: CDR1 SGHVS, CDR2 FQNEAQ. The CDR3 runs to 16 residues. The DNA of the CDR3 is TGTGCCAGCAGCTTAATAGTAGGGACTAGCAATCAGCCCCAGCATTTT. Translation gives CASSLIVGTSNQPQHF. Full variable domain (remainder filled in from reference TRBV7-8 and TRBJ1-5): GAGVSQSPRYKVAKRGQDVALRCDPISGHVSLFWYQQALGQGPEFLTYFQNEAQLDKSGLPSDRFFAERPEGSVSTLKIQRTQQEDSAVYLCASSLIVGTSNQPQHFGDGTRLSIL.

The chain recombines TRBV19 with TRBJ2-1; D gene uncertain. Germline CDR1 LNHDA, CDR2 SQIVND (reference sequence). The V and J ends lost 0 bases and 4 bases respectively, with 7 bases between them. This CDR3 has 14 amino acids. CDR3 sequence (DNA): TGTGCCAGTAGTATAGACGTACGATACAATGAGCAGTTCTTC. Residues: CASSIDVRYNEQFF. Drawing the rest from reference TRBV19 and TRBJ2-1, the complete variable domain is DGGITQSPKYLFRKEGQNVTLSCEQNLNHDAMYWYRQDPGQGLRLIYYSQIVNDFQKGDIAEGYSVSREKKESFPLTVTSAQKNPTAFYLCASSIDVRYNEQFFGPGTRLTVL.

The V and J genes are TRBV6-1 and TRBJ1-1, with D possibly being TRBD1 (6 bases). The CDR3 totals 12 residues. Germline assignment: CDR1 MNHNS and CDR2 SASEGT. The V end lost 6 bases, the J end lost 4 bases, and 9 bases lay between the germline ends. The CDR3 DNA reads TGTGCCAGCAGGTCGACAGGCACTGAAGCTTTCTTT. Encoded protein: CASRSTGTEAFF.

This clonotype was seen repeatedly, ten times or more. The chain combines TRBV4-1 with TRBJ2-7; TRBD1 agrees at 7 bases. With 4 bases clipped from V and 3 bases from J, the junction kept 6 bases outside the gene matches. Germline CDR1 is MGHRA and CDR2 is YSYEKL. The CDR3 length is 14 residues. CDR3 in amino acids: CASSPDREIYEQYF. CDR3 in DNA: TGCGCCAGCAGCCCAGACAGGGAAATCTACGAGCAGTACTTC.

The chain recombines TRBV7-2 with TRBJ1-5; D not resolved. The germline V gene has CDR1 SGHTA and CDR2 FQGNSA. V dropped 5 bases and J dropped 5 bases, with 19 bases sitting between them. The CDR3 loop spans 16 amino acids. The CDR3 sequence is CASSLGLAGVHQPQHF. Written as DNA, the CDR3 is TGTGCCAGCAGCCTAGGACTAGCGGGAGTTCATCAGCCCCAGCATTTT.

The chain combines TRBV11-1 with TRBJ2-7; D is undetermined. Trimming cost V 6 bases and J 4 bases, with 13 bases left between them. CDR1 and CDR2 from the germline V gene are SGHAT and FQDESV (reference sequence). The CDR3 contains 13 residues. For the CDR3, the DNA is TGTGCCAGCAGTCCTGACATTGGATACGAGCAGTACTTC. It specifies CASSPDIGYEQYF.

This clonotype was found many times. J is TRBJ1-1 and V is TRBV10-3; D possibly corresponds to TRBD1 (5 bases). In germline, CDR1 is ENHRY, CDR2 SYGVKD. V was cut by 6 bases and J by 1 base, with 9 bases left in between. CDR3 length: 13 residues. The CDR3 loop reads CAISKTENTEAFF. CDR3 nucleotide sequence: TGTGCCATCAGCAAGACAGAGAACACTGAAGCTTTCTTT.

This clonotype was recorded at least ten times. The chain joins TRBV12-3 or TRBV12-4 to TRBJ2-7, with D possibly being TRBD2 (7 bases). The CDR3 length is 14 residues. Trimming removed 8 bases from V and 3 bases from J, with 17 bases in between. CDR3 protein: CASGSGGGYYEQYF. In DNA form, the CDR3 reads TGTGCCAGCGGGTCGGGGGGCGGTTACTACGAGCAGTACTTC.

This clonotype was recorded at least ten times. The chain uses TRBV9 and TRBJ1-2; maybe TRBD1 (5 bases). The V and J ends lost 4 bases and 4 bases respectively, with 20 bases between them. CDR1 SGDLS and CDR2 YYNGEE come from the germline V gene. The length of the CDR3 is 16 residues. The CDR3 nucleotides read TGTGCCAGCAGCTATACGGACAACTCATGGAGCTATGGCTACACCTTC. Protein product: CASSYTDNSWSYGYTF.

This clonotype was observed at least ten times. The chain recombines TRBV7-2 with TRBJ1-1; possible D gene TRBD1, 6 bases. V was clipped by 1 base and J by 0 bases, with 9 bases between them. The V gene's germline CDR1 is SGHTA and CDR2 FQGNSA. The CDR3 is made up of 15 amino acids. CDR3 loop: CASSLGDNLNTEAFF. CDR3 DNA: TGTGCCAGCAGCTTAGGGGACAACTTGAACACTGAAGCTTTCTTT.

In its sample, this clonotype was seen a few times. This chain uses TRBV25-1 with TRBJ1-1; a weak D match, TRBD1 (6 bases). V was shortened by 3 bases and J by 5 bases, with 13 bases between the two germline ends. The CDR3 has 14 amino acids. Germline loops: CDR1 MGHDK, CDR2 SYGVNS. The CDR3 bases are TGTGCCAGCAGTGACCTCCGGGGGCAAACTGAAGCTTTCTTT. It specifies CASSDLRGQTEAFF. The full variable domain, rest sourced from reference TRBV25-1 and TRBJ1-1, is EADIYQTPRYLVIGTGKKITLECSQTMGHDKMYWYQQDPGMELHLIHYSYGVNSTEKGDLSSESTVSRIRTEHFPLTLESARPSHTSQYLCASSDLRGQTEAFFGQGTRLTVV.

This clonotype was counted a single time. The chain joins TRBV7-2 to TRBJ1-3; no clear D. The CDR3 length is 14 residues. The germline V gene has CDR1 SGHTA and CDR2 FQGNSA. V lost 5 bases to trimming and J lost 2 bases, with 10 bases between them. The CDR3 spells CASSIPPTGNTIYF. In nucleotides, the CDR3 is TGTGCCAGCAGCATACCTCCGACTGGAAACACCATATATTTT.

This clonotype showed up just a few times. V and J are TRBV25-1 and TRBJ1-1, with 7 positions matching TRBD1. This CDR3 has 14 residues. Germline V gene sequence: CDR1 MGHDK, CDR2 SYGVNS. Germline trimming cut 4 bases from V and 4 bases from J; bases unmatched to any gene: 6. CDR3 loop: CASSVTGLGTEAFF. CDR3 coding DNA: TGTGCCAGCAGTGTGACAGGGTTGGGCACTGAAGCTTTCTTT.

This clonotype turned up a few times. This chain joins TRBV19 and TRBJ1-5; 7 nucleotides match TRBD1. CDR3 length equals 15 residues. V gave up 9 bases and J gave up 5 bases; unmatched junction bases: 13. Looked up from germline, CDR1 is LNHDA and CDR2 is SQIVND (reference sequence). CDR3 amino acids: CASRKGDSSYQPQHF. CDR3 coding DNA: TGTGCCAGCAGGAAGGGGGACAGCTCATATCAGCCCCAGCATTTT. Drawing the rest from reference TRBV19 and TRBJ1-5, the complete variable domain is DGGITQSPKYLFRKEGQNVTLSCEQNLNHDAMYWYRQDPGQGLRLIYYSQIVNDFQKGDIAEGYSVSREKKESFPLTVTSAQKNPTAFYLCASRKGDSSYQPQHFGDGTRLSIL.

The J gene is TRBJ1-3, the V gene TRBV10-3; D perhaps matches TRBD1 (5 bases). V was trimmed by 10 bases and J by 0 bases, leaving 13 bases between them. This CDR3 region has 14 residues. Germline V CDR1 and CDR2: ENHRY, SYGVKD. The CDR3 loop is CATRVGSSGNTIYF. CDR3 nucleotide sequence: TGTGCCACCAGGGTAGGGAGCTCTGGAAACACCATATATTTT.

The chain has TRBV20-1 and TRBJ1-1; D is ambiguous. Germline V lookup: CDR1 DFQATT, CDR2 SNEGSKA (reference sequence). CDR3 length: 11 amino acids. V was shortened by 7 bases and J by 1 base, with 7 bases between the two germline ends. CDR3 DNA: TGCAGTGAAGTGGAGAACACTGAAGCTTTCTTT. This translates into CSEVENTEAFF.

V and J are TRBV2 and TRBJ1-4, with 11 bases aligning to TRBD1. Germline assignment: CDR1 SNHLY and CDR2 FYNNEI. V lost 8 bases to trimming and J lost 7 bases; unmatched junction nucleotides: 6. The CDR3 has 14 residues. CDR3 DNA sequence: TGTGCCAGCGGTGGACAGGGGGCCGGTGAAAAACTGTTTTTT. The encoded protein is CASGGQGAGEKLFF.

This clonotype was picked up many times. The rearrangement joins TRBV4-1 to TRBJ2-7, with 10 bases lining up with TRBD2. Per the germline V gene, CDR1 is MGHRA and CDR2 is YSYEKL. This CDR3 is built from 15 residues. The trim removed 4 bases at V and 0 bases at J, leaving 3 bases unmatched. CDR3 bases: TGCGCCAGCAGCCTTCCTAGCGGGAGCTCCTACGAGCAGTACTTC. Translated: CASSLPSGSSYEQYF.

Worth noting for this clonotype: A junction end diverges from the germline sequence, so it may reflect a read error. The J gene is TRBJ1-1, the V gene TRBV5-1, with 7 positions matching TRBD1. The CDR3 extends over 12 amino acids. Germline V CDR1 and CDR2: SGHRS, YFSETQ. DNA for the CDR3: TGTGCCAGCAGCGAAAACAGGGGCGAAGCTTTCTTT. Its protein is CASSENRGEAFF.

CDR3 in amino acids: CASSPDNQEGAQYF. CDR3 sequence (DNA): TGTGCCAGCAGTCCTGACAACCAGGAGGGGGCCCAGTACTTC. The chain employs TRBV7-9 and TRBJ2-5; the D gene could be TRBD1 or TRBD2 (6 bases each). Trimming removed 6 bases at V and 9 bases at J, with 20 bases between. The germline gives CDR1 SEHNR, CDR2 FQNEAQ (reference sequence). There are 14 residues in the CDR3.

Details on this clonotype: It may be a read error: a sequence one base away is much more abundant. DNA of the CDR3: TGTGCCAGCAGTCCCATACGAAGGGGGGGCTACGAGCGGTACTTC. It translates to CASSPIRRGGYERYF. The V call is TRBV12-3 or TRBV12-4, the J call TRBJ2-7; D may be TRBD2 (7 bases). The CDR3 consists of 15 residues.

The chain links TRBV7-9 to TRBJ2-5, with TRBD1 as a possible D gene (6 bases). In germline, CDR1 is SEHNR, CDR2 FQNEAQ (reference sequence). The V end was cut by 6 bases, the J end by 2 bases, with 19 bases between. This CDR3 contains 16 residues. The CDR3 region is CASRPQTGRTQETQYF. CDR3 sequence (DNA): TGTGCCAGCAGACCCCAAACAGGGAGAACACAAGAGACCCAGTACTTC.

At least ten counts were recorded for this clonotype. The chain combines TRBV11-2 with TRBJ2-5, with 10 bases lining up with TRBD2. This CDR3 is 15 amino acids long. Germline V gene sequence: CDR1 SGHAT, CDR2 FQNNGV. Trimming took 3 bases from V and 3 from J; bases not matched to a gene: 4. CDR3 sequence (DNA): TGTGCCAGCAGCTTGGCTAGCGGGGGTGAAGAGACCCAGTACTTC. This encodes CASSLASGGEETQYF.

Ten or more counts support this clonotype. The chain employs TRBV27 and TRBJ2-7, with TRBD1 matching over 8 bases. CDR1 and CDR2 from the germline V gene are MNHEY and SMNVEV (reference sequence). V gave up 5 bases and J gave up 3 bases; unmatched junction bases: 3. CDR3 length: 13 residues. The CDR3 reads CASSQGANYEQYF. The CDR3 bases are TGTGCCAGCAGTCAGGGGGCCAACTACGAGCAGTACTTC.

In this sample, this clonotype turned up many times. The chain employs TRBV20-1 and TRBJ2-7; maybe TRBD2 (7 bases). Trimming left V 2 bases short and J 0 bases short, with 11 bases between. Germline loops: CDR1 DFQATT, CDR2 SNEGSKA (reference sequence). The CDR3 has 14 amino acids. CDR3 sequence reads: CSARQGGGSYEQYF. Written as DNA, the CDR3 is TGCAGTGCTAGACAGGGAGGGGGCTCCTACGAGCAGTACTTC.